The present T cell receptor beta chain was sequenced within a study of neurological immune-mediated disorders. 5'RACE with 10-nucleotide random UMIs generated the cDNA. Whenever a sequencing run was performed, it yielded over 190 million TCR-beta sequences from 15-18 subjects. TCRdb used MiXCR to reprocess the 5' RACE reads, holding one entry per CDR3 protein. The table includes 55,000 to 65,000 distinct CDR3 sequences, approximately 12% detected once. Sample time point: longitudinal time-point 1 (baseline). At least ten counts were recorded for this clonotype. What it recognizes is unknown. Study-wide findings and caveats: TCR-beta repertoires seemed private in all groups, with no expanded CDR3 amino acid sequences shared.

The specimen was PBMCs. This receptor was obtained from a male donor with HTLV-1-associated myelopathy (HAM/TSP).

CDR3 in amino acids: CSAPGHVNTEAFF. The DNA for the CDR3 is TGCAGTGCGCCGGGACATGTGAACACTGAAGCTTTCTTT. The chain employs TRBV20-1 and TRBJ1-1; the D gene is possibly TRBD1 (6 bases). The CDR3 has 13 amino acids. Looked up from germline, CDR1 is DFQATT and CDR2 is SNEGSKA (reference sequence). The V end lost 6 bases, the J end lost 0 bases, and 11 bases lay between the germline ends.